The sequence of this TCR beta chain was determined in a study of identical twins. TCRdb called the 5' RACE reads again in MiXCR, with one record for every CDR3 protein. This sample has around 250,000 distinct CDR3 sequences, with about 8.3% found just once. CDR3 length: 17 residues. The germline V gene encodes CDR1 MNHNS and CDR2 SASEGT. V was pared by 6 bases and J by 2 bases, with 21 bases between. These same data were also listed under a study on yellow fever vaccine responses in identical twins.

The genes are TRBV6-1 and TRBJ2-3; TRBD2 is a possible D gene (5 bases). The material sequenced was CD8+ T cells sorted from blood. The sequence was obtained from a woman between 18 and 29 years old in good health. The CDR3 loop reads CASSQIWAGLSTDTQYF. CDR3 nucleotides: TGTGCCAGCAGCCAAATATGGGCGGGCCTCTCCACAGATACGCAGTATTTT.